This paragraph reports one TCR beta chain. Its target is unknown. Assay: immunoSEQ multiplex PCR; the TCRdb copy retains only in-frame clones and omits some. This sample has 120,000 or so clones, with roughly 93% found just once. The data derive from a study of graft-versus-host responses after intestinal transplantation. Study background: Recipients uniformly received anti-thymocyte globulin induction, followed by tacrolimus and steroids for three to four years. Study-wide findings and caveats: Early declines in HvG clones that occurred post-transplant were associated with peak circulating GvH clone levels. GvH clones were identified in recipient marrow, with some first appearing in ileum or blood. Allografts from individuals with graft-donor T cell macrochimerism displayed high graft-versus-host to host-versus-graft clonal ratios.

V was trimmed by 3 bases and J by 5 bases, leaving 3 bases between them. The CDR3 contains 11 residues. The germline CDR1 and CDR2 sequences are LNHDA and SQIVND (reference sequence). The origin of this receptor is a human donor who received an intestinal transplant. Sample: unstimulated CD8+ T cells sorted from spleen or lymph node cells, taken before intestinal transplant. V is TRBV19 and J is TRBJ2-3; D remains ambiguous. The CDR3 DNA sequence: TGTGCCAGTAGTATGGGAGATACGCAGTATTTT. Amino acid sequence: CASSMGDTQYF.